This is a list of T cell receptor beta chains from one sample in a study of CD8 T cells in ankylosing spondylitis. TCRdb re-derived calls from the 5' RACE reads in MiXCR, one entry per CDR3 protein. The sample lists 400,000 to 450,000 distinct CDR3 sequences; 17% were seen once. Specimen: blood, either unsorted or a sorted T cell fraction (not recorded which). These receptors were obtained from a male donor with ankylosing spondylitis. Each CDR3 is given with its conserved first and last residue. A D gene is named only where the DNA matches it firmly. Size tells how often a clone was seen (once, few, many) or the class of an expanded clone, and some rows leave it out.

few,TRBD1,TRBJ1-1,TRBV18,12,TGTGCCAGCTCACTACAGGGGGCCGAGGCTTTCTTT,CASSLQGAEAFF
few,NA,TRBJ2-3,TRBV30,14,TGTGCCTGGAAGGCAGGACGGGGATTTGATACGCAGTATTTT,CAWKAGRGFDTQYF
few,TRBD1,TRBJ1-2,TRBV5-1,15,TGCGCCAGCAGCTATGAGGGACAGGGAACTTATGGCTACACCTTC,CASSYEGQGTYGYTF
few,TRBD2,TRBJ2-7,TRBV20-1,16,TGCAGTGCTAGCCCGCGAGGGCTAGCGGGAGGGTTCGAGCAGTACTTC,CSASPRGLAGGFEQYF
few,NA,TRBJ2-5,TRBV7-2,14,TGTGCCAGCAGCCCTACAGGGCACCAAGAGACCCAGTACTTC,CASSPTGHQETQYF
many,TRBD2,TRBJ2-5,TRBV20-1,15,TGCAGTGCTTCGACTAGCGGGACTCACCAAGAGACCCAGTACTTC,CSASTSGTHQETQYF
few,NA,TRBJ2-7,TRBV7-2,15,TGTGCCAGCAGCTTCGAGGATGCTCGCTCCTACGAGCAGTACTTC,CASSFEDARSYEQYF
NA,NA,TRBJ1-1,TRBV5-1,16,TGCGCCAGCAGCTTGGCCAGATTGGGGGGGAACACTGAAGCTTTCTTT,CASSLARLGGNTEAFF
few,TRBD1,TRBJ2-5,TRBV20-1,15,TGCAGTGCCATGGCCGGCGACAGGGTCCAAGAGACCCAGTACTTC,CSAMAGDRVQETQYF
few,NA,TRBJ2-1,TRBV14,15,TGTGCCAGCAGTCTTAGACAGCCTGCCTACAATGAGCAGTTCTTC,CASSLRQPAYNEQFF
NA,NA,TRBJ2-7,TRBV28,12,TGTGCCAGCAGCACGGTCCACGAAGAGCAGTACTTC,CASSTVHEEQYF
few,NA,TRBJ1-2,TRBV12-3/TRBV12-4,13,TGTGCCAGCAGCAGACGGGGCAGCTATGGCTACACCTTC,CASSRRGSYGYTF